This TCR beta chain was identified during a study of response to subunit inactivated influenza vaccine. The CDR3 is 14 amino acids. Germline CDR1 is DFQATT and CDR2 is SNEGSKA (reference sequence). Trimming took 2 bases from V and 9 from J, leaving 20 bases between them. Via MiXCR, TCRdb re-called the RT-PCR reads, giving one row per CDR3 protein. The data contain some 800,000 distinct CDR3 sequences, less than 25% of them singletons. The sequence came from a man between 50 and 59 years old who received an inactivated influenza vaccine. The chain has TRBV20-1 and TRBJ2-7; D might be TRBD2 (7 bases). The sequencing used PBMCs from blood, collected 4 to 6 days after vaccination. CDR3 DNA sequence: TGCAGTGCTAGATCCGGACTAGAGGGGGTCGGGCAGTACTTC. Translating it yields CSARSGLEGVGQYF.